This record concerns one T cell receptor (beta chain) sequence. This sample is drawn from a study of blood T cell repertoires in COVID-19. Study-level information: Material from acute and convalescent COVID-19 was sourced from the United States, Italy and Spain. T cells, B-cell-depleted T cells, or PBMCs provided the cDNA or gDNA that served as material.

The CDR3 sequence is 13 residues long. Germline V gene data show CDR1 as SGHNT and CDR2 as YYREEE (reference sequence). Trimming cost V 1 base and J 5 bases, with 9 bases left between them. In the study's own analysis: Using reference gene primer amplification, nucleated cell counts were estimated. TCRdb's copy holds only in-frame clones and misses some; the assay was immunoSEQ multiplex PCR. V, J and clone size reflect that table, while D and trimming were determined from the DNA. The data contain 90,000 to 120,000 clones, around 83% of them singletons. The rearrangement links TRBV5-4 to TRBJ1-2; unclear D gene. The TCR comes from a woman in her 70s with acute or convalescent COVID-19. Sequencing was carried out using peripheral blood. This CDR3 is CASSLSGRYGYTF. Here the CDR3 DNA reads TGTGCCAGCAGCTTGTCTGGCAGGTATGGCTACACCTTC.